Given below is one T cell receptor beta chain in context. Its specificity is unknown. Unstimulated regulatory T cells (CD4+CD25+CD127-), CD4+CD25- non-regulatory cells, CD4 and CD8 cells were FACS-sorted from thawed PBMCs. This entry belongs to a study of Tregs in tolerant kidney transplant recipients. Study-wide findings and caveats: Biological reproducibility was not directly addressed, but technical replication error appeared minimal. The most relevant donor-specific Treg TCRbeta repertoire apparently came from expansion with activated donor B cells.

TCRdb's copy holds only in-frame clones and misses some; the assay was immunoSEQ multiplex PCR. The data show 68,000 or so clones, with roughly 84% seen just once and roughly 4.5% held by the top ten. This TCR was recovered from a human donor in good health. Sequenced sample: CD4+ T cells from blood.

The CDR3 region has the DNA TGTGCCAGCAGCCCCGCCCCCCCGGGACGGATGAACACTGAAGCTTTCTTT. As protein: CASSPAPPGRMNTEAFF. This rearrangement joins TRBV5-4 to TRBJ1-1; possibly TRBD1 for D (5 bases). In germline, CDR1 is SGHNT, CDR2 YYREEE (reference sequence). The CDR3 sequence is 17 residues long. V was clipped by 4 bases and J by 0 bases, with 19 bases between them.